This is a list of T cell receptor beta chains from one sample in a study of blood T cell repertoires in COVID-19. The table came from immunoSEQ multiplex PCR; TCRdb's copy has only in-frame clones and leaves some out. Counted here are over 250,000 clones, about 80% occurring once; the ten biggest clones make up about 3.5%. Material for sequencing was peripheral blood. The receptors were sampled from an elderly woman with acute or convalescent COVID-19. Both conserved end residues are part of each CDR3. The D gene is left open where the match is weak. Clone size is given for some rows only: seen once, a few or many times, or a class if the clone is expanded.

CDR3nt: TGTGCCAGCAGCCCAATTCCAGGGAACACTGAAGCTTTCTTT
CDR3aa: CASSPIPGNTEAFF
abundance: -
v_gene: TRBV7-9
j_gene: TRBJ1-1
len: 14
d_gene: -

CDR3nt: TGTGCCAGCAGCGTAGGGCAGGGGGCCAGTAGTGGCTACACCTTC
CDR3aa: CASSVGQGASSGYTF
abundance: -
v_gene: TRBV9
j_gene: TRBJ1-2
len: 15
d_gene: TRBD1

CDR3nt: TGTGCCAGCACCCTCCATAATTCACCCCTCCACTTT
CDR3aa: CASTLHNSPLHF
abundance: -
v_gene: TRBV12-3/TRBV12-4
j_gene: TRBJ1-6
len: 12
d_gene: -

CDR3nt: TGTGCCAGCAGCCAGAGCGGGAGAAGGCCCCTCGAGCAGTACTTC
CDR3aa: CASSQSGRRPLEQYF
abundance: -
v_gene: TRBV6-5
j_gene: TRBJ2-7
len: 15
d_gene: TRBD2

CDR3nt: TGCAGCGTTGAATTGACAGGGACATACACCATATATTTT
CDR3aa: CSVELTGTYTIYF
abundance: -
v_gene: TRBV29-1
j_gene: TRBJ1-3
len: 13
d_gene: TRBD1

CDR3nt: TGTGCCAGCAGCGTAGCTAGGGGGCAGGGAGAGACCCAGTACTTC
CDR3aa: CASSVARGQGETQYF
abundance: -
v_gene: TRBV9
j_gene: TRBJ2-5
len: 15
d_gene: TRBD1

CDR3nt: TGTGCCAGCAAGTTGACAGGCGAAGGTAGCTATGGCTACACCTTC
CDR3aa: CASKLTGEGSYGYTF
abundance: -
v_gene: TRBV6-5
j_gene: TRBJ1-2
len: 15
d_gene: -

CDR3nt: TGTGCCAGCAGCCGACGGGGGGGCGATGAGACCCAGTACTTC
CDR3aa: CASSRRGGDETQYF
abundance: -
v_gene: TRBV3-1/TRBV3-2
j_gene: TRBJ2-5
len: 14
d_gene: TRBD2

CDR3nt: TGTGCCAGCAGACCCAAGGGACAGCCCCCCCCCTACCAGCATTTT
CDR3aa: CASRPKGQPPPYQHF
abundance: many
v_gene: TRBV28
j_gene: TRBJ1-5
len: 15
d_gene: TRBD1

CDR3nt: TGTGCCAGCAGACCGCGCGCAGGGTTGTTCTACAATGAGCAGTTCTTC
CDR3aa: CASRPRAGLFYNEQFF
abundance: -
v_gene: TRBV28
j_gene: TRBJ2-1
len: 16
d_gene: -

CDR3nt: TGCAGCGTCCAGACTAGCTGGCAAGAGACCCAGTACTTC
CDR3aa: CSVQTSWQETQYF
abundance: -
v_gene: TRBV29-1
j_gene: TRBJ2-5
len: 13
d_gene: TRBD2

CDR3nt: TGTGCCAGCAGTACCCAGACAGGGTACGAGCAGTACTTC
CDR3aa: CASSTQTGYEQYF
abundance: -
v_gene: TRBV6-5
j_gene: TRBJ2-7
len: 13
d_gene: TRBD1

CDR3nt: TGTGCCAGCAGCCCAGGTTCTGGGGCCAACGTCCTGACTTTC
CDR3aa: CASSPGSGANVLTF
abundance: -
v_gene: TRBV7-3
j_gene: TRBJ2-6
len: 14
d_gene: -

CDR3nt: TGTGCCAGCAGTCCTAGTTCAGGGGTGACAGGAGGCTCTAGAGGAAAACTGTTTTTT
CDR3aa: CASSPSSGVTGGSRGKLFF
abundance: -
v_gene: TRBV3-1/TRBV3-2
j_gene: TRBJ1-4
len: 19
d_gene: -

CDR3nt: TGTGCCAGCAGCTTAGGGGGGGGCACCGGGGAGCTGTTTTTT
CDR3aa: CASSLGGGTGELFF
abundance: -
v_gene: TRBV7-2
j_gene: TRBJ2-2
len: 14
d_gene: TRBD2

CDR3nt: TGTGCCAGCAGCCGCCTCGGGGAGCAGTACTTC
CDR3aa: CASSRLGEQYF
abundance: -
v_gene: TRBV12-3/TRBV12-4
j_gene: TRBJ2-7
len: 11
d_gene: -

CDR3nt: TGTGCCAGCAGTTACTCGACAAGGACAGTCTCCTACGAGCAGTACTTC
CDR3aa: CASSYSTRTVSYEQYF
abundance: -
v_gene: TRBV6-5
j_gene: TRBJ2-7
len: 16
d_gene: -

CDR3nt: TGTGCCTGGAGTCCCCCGCGGGGAGTGAACACTGAAGCTTTCTTT
CDR3aa: CAWSPPRGVNTEAFF
abundance: -
v_gene: TRBV30
j_gene: TRBJ1-1
len: 15
d_gene: -

CDR3nt: TGTGCCAGCAACCGGGCGGGGGGAGCGAACACCGGGGAGCTGTTTTTT
CDR3aa: CASNRAGGANTGELFF
abundance: many
v_gene: TRBV5-6
j_gene: TRBJ2-2
len: 16
d_gene: TRBD2

CDR3nt: TGTGCCACCAGTGATTCTTGGAGGAGCTATGGCTACACCTTC
CDR3aa: CATSDSWRSYGYTF
abundance: few
v_gene: TRBV24-1
j_gene: TRBJ1-2
len: 14
d_gene: -

CDR3nt: TGTGCCAGTAGCAACTTGGGACAGGGGACTTTCGGCTACACCTTC
CDR3aa: CASSNLGQGTFGYTF
abundance: -
v_gene: TRBV19
j_gene: TRBJ1-2
len: 15
d_gene: TRBD1

CDR3nt: TGCGCCAGCAGCTTGGTCCCGGGCGGGGAGCAGTACTTC
CDR3aa: CASSLVPGGEQYF
abundance: few
v_gene: TRBV5-1
j_gene: TRBJ2-7
len: 13
d_gene: -

CDR3nt: TGTGCCTGGAGTCCGGGGAGTGGCTACACCTTC
CDR3aa: CAWSPGSGYTF
abundance: few
v_gene: TRBV30
j_gene: TRBJ1-2
len: 11
d_gene: -

CDR3nt: TGTGCCAGCAGCGAAGGGACTGGCTTCACAGATACGCAGTATTTT
CDR3aa: CASSEGTGFTDTQYF
abundance: -
v_gene: TRBV9
j_gene: TRBJ2-3
len: 15
d_gene: -

CDR3nt: TGTGCCAGCAGCTTAACTACAGGGTGGGGATACTACGAGCAGTACTTC
CDR3aa: CASSLTTGWGYYEQYF
abundance: -
v_gene: TRBV7-9
j_gene: TRBJ2-7
len: 16
d_gene: -

CDR3nt: TGTGCCAGCAGCTTGGATGCCAGGGCGGATTCACCCCTCCACTTT
CDR3aa: CASSLDARADSPLHF
abundance: -
v_gene: TRBV5-4
j_gene: TRBJ1-6
len: 15
d_gene: -

CDR3nt: TGTGCCAGCAGTAGAAGCGGGAGGAACTACGAGCAGTACTTC
CDR3aa: CASSRSGRNYEQYF
abundance: -
v_gene: TRBV6-5
j_gene: TRBJ2-7
len: 14
d_gene: TRBD2

CDR3nt: TGTGCCAGCAGCTTAGACAGGGGCACTGAAGCTTTCTTT
CDR3aa: CASSLDRGTEAFF
abundance: -
v_gene: TRBV7-2
j_gene: TRBJ1-1
len: 13
d_gene: TRBD1

CDR3nt: TGTGCCAGCCAGACAGGGTTCAGCGAAAAACTGTTTTTT
CDR3aa: CASQTGFSEKLFF
abundance: -
v_gene: TRBV6-5
j_gene: TRBJ1-4
len: 13
d_gene: TRBD1

CDR3nt: TGTGCCAGCAGTCGGTACAGGGGGCGCGTTCTAACTAATGAAAAACTGTTTTTT
CDR3aa: CASSRYRGRVLTNEKLFF
abundance: -
v_gene: TRBV2
j_gene: TRBJ1-4
len: 18
d_gene: TRBD1

CDR3nt: TGTGCCAGCACAGGGGGCGCTGCCTACGAGCAGTACTTC
CDR3aa: CASTGGAAYEQYF
abundance: -
v_gene: TRBV12-3/TRBV12-4
j_gene: TRBJ2-7
len: 13
d_gene: TRBD1

CDR3nt: TGTGCCAGCAGCTTCCTAGCGGGAACAGATACGCAGTATTTT
CDR3aa: CASSFLAGTDTQYF
abundance: -
v_gene: TRBV7-9
j_gene: TRBJ2-3
len: 14
d_gene: TRBD2

CDR3nt: TGTGCCACCAGCGGTCGTCGGGCAGATACGCAGTATTTT
CDR3aa: CATSGRRADTQYF
abundance: -
v_gene: TRBV15
j_gene: TRBJ2-3
len: 13
d_gene: -

CDR3nt: TGTGCCAGCAGTGAGGGGCAGGGAATTTGTCAGCCCCAGCATTTT
CDR3aa: CASSEGQGICQPQHF
abundance: -
v_gene: TRBV25-1
j_gene: TRBJ1-5
len: 15
d_gene: -

CDR3nt: TGTGCCAGCAGCCTCAACTGGGGACTAGCGCGAAACAATGAGCAGTTCTTC
CDR3aa: CASSLNWGLARNNEQFF
abundance: -
v_gene: TRBV7-8
j_gene: TRBJ2-1
len: 17
d_gene: TRBD2

CDR3nt: TGTGCCAGTAGAAGACAGGAAAACACCGGGGAGCTGTTTTTT
CDR3aa: CASRRQENTGELFF
abundance: -
v_gene: TRBV19
j_gene: TRBJ2-2
len: 14
d_gene: -

CDR3nt: TGTGCCAGCAGCCAAGGGCAGGGTGGCACTGAAGCTTTCTTT
CDR3aa: CASSQGQGGTEAFF
abundance: few
v_gene: TRBV3-1/TRBV3-2
j_gene: TRBJ1-1
len: 14
d_gene: -

CDR3nt: TGCGCCAGCAGCCCGGGTCGACAGGGGAGTTCACCCCTCCACTTT
CDR3aa: CASSPGRQGSSPLHF
abundance: -
v_gene: TRBV4-1
j_gene: TRBJ1-6
len: 15
d_gene: TRBD1

CDR3nt: TGTGCCAGCAGCCAGCTAGCGGGGGCAAACAATGAGCAGTTCTTC
CDR3aa: CASSQLAGANNEQFF
abundance: many
v_gene: TRBV6-2/TRBV6-3
j_gene: TRBJ2-1
len: 15
d_gene: TRBD2

CDR3nt: TGCGCCAGCAGCCAGAGAGCAGGGGGAAACACCGGGGAGCTGTTTTTT
CDR3aa: CASSQRAGGNTGELFF
abundance: -
v_gene: TRBV4-1
j_gene: TRBJ2-2
len: 16
d_gene: TRBD1

CDR3nt: TGTGCCAGCAGCGGACAGGGGAACACTGAAGCTTTCTTT
CDR3aa: CASSGQGNTEAFF
abundance: once
v_gene: TRBV11-3
j_gene: TRBJ1-1
len: 13
d_gene: TRBD1

CDR3nt: TGTGCCAGCACCCGTGGCCCTGCAACTAATGAAAAACTGTTTTTT
CDR3aa: CASTRGPATNEKLFF
abundance: -
v_gene: TRBV2
j_gene: TRBJ1-4
len: 15
d_gene: -

CDR3nt: TGTGCCAGCAGCCAAGGACTAGTATTGACTGAGCAGTTCTTC
CDR3aa: CASSQGLVLTEQFF
abundance: few
v_gene: TRBV11-2
j_gene: TRBJ2-1
len: 14
d_gene: TRBD2

CDR3nt: TGTGCCAGCAGCTTAAAGGGAGGCTACACTGAAGCTTTCTTT
CDR3aa: CASSLKGGYTEAFF
abundance: -
v_gene: TRBV7-9
j_gene: TRBJ1-1
len: 14
d_gene: -

CDR3nt: TGTGCCAGCAGCACGACGACAGGGGCCTCCGTCGGGGAGCTGTTTTTT
CDR3aa: CASSTTTGASVGELFF
abundance: -
v_gene: TRBV5-4
j_gene: TRBJ2-2
len: 16
d_gene: TRBD1

CDR3nt: TGTGCCAGCACCAGCGGACTAATCTATGGCTACACCTTC
CDR3aa: CASTSGLIYGYTF
abundance: few
v_gene: TRBV6-5
j_gene: TRBJ1-2
len: 13
d_gene: -

CDR3nt: TGTGCCAGCAGGTCAGGGACTAGCGGTCGATTAGCCAAAAACATTCAGTACTTC
CDR3aa: CASRSGTSGRLAKNIQYF
abundance: -
v_gene: TRBV2
j_gene: TRBJ2-4
len: 18
d_gene: TRBD2

CDR3nt: TGTGCCAGCAGCGGAGGACAGCCCAACACCGGGGAGCTGTTTTTT
CDR3aa: CASSGGQPNTGELFF
abundance: few
v_gene: TRBV9
j_gene: TRBJ2-2
len: 15
d_gene: -